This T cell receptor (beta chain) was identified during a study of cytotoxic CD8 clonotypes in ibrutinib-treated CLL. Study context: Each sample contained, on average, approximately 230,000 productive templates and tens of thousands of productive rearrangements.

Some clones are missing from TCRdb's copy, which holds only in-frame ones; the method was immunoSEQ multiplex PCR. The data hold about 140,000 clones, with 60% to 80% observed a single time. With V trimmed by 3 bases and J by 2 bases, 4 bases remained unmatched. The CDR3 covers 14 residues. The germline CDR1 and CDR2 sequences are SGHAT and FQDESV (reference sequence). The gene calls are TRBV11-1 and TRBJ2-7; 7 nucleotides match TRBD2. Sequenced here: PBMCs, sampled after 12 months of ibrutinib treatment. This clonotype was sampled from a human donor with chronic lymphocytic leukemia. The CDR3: CASSFSGSPYEQYF. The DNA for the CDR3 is TGTGCCAGCAGCTTTAGCGGGTCCCCCTACGAGCAGTACTTC.